This is a list of T cell receptor beta chains from one sample in a study of graft-versus-host responses after intestinal transplantation. No antigen has been assigned to these receptors. Measured with immunoSEQ multiplex PCR; TCRdb has only the in-frame clones, and not every one. The table lists tens of thousands of clones, about 95% of them singletons, with more than 0.45% in the top ten. Material: unstimulated CD8+ T cells sorted from spleen or lymph node cells, obtained before transplant. These receptors all come from a human donor who was the organ donor for an intestinal transplant. Both conserved end residues are part of each CDR3. The order of the fields is clone size, V gene, CDR3 protein. The size field is filled for only some rows; it gives once, few, many or a size class.

size: NA; V: TRBV11-2; CDR3: CASSLTLAGGETQYF
size: NA; V: TRBV6-1; CDR3: CASRGTAQETQYF
size: NA; V: TRBV4-1; CDR3: CASSQGTSNYLDTQYF
size: NA; V: TRBV19; CDR3: CASSMLAGAKEQYF
size: few; V: TRBV5-5; CDR3: CASSLFRQGTSGANVLTF
size: NA; V: TRBV6-1; CDR3: CASSKDRINYGYTF
size: NA; V: TRBV19; CDR3: CASSLAEANEKLFF
size: NA; V: TRBV7-2; CDR3: CASTRGQGELIKNRETQYF
size: NA; V: TRBV6-6; CDR3: CASSFFGPGEPNEQFF
size: NA; V: TRBV4-3; CDR3: CASSPSGRGGSYEQYF
size: NA; V: TRBV9; CDR3: CASSVGAGDEQYF
size: NA; V: TRBV4-1; CDR3: CASSSPTGPYEQYF
size: once; V: TRBV4-3; CDR3: CASSQMDGNTEAFF
size: NA; V: TRBV7-3; CDR3: CASTPREVGQNIQYF
size: NA; V: TRBV4-1; CDR3: CASSQEPRAGNTIYF
size: NA; V: TRBV19; CDR3: CASSIAGGATYEQYF
size: NA; V: TRBV6-4; CDR3: CASSDSIGGYNEQFF
size: NA; V: TRBV4-3; CDR3: CASSQDDWGSYNEQFF
size: NA; V: TRBV9; CDR3: CASSFSGTANNEQFF
size: NA; V: TRBV4-3; CDR3: CASSQASGGAYEQYF
size: NA; V: TRBV2; CDR3: CASSNPSYNEQFF
size: once; V: TRBV5-1; CDR3: CASSLLTGEQYF
size: NA; V: TRBV4-1; CDR3: CASSQDSGSDNSPLHF
size: NA; V: TRBV2; CDR3: CASTASTGFDGYTF
size: NA; V: TRBV4-3; CDR3: CASSQDRLQAFF
size: NA; V: TRBV5-1; CDR3: CASSFRLAINTGELFF
size: NA; V: TRBV9; CDR3: CASSSEGTDTQYF
size: NA; V: TRBV6-4; CDR3: CASSDDTTGELFF